The 29 T cell receptor beta chains given below trace back to one sample, sequenced in a study of cytomegalovirus exposure and HLA in healthy donors. Profiling relied on immunoSEQ multiplex PCR, and the TCRdb table lists in-frame clones only, not all of them. The data contain some 340,000 clones, around 90% of them singletons. Source material: PBMCs. These receptors were collected from a woman younger than 45 in good health and CMV-seropositive.

Notes on this clone: This specimen includes other DNA sequences encoding the same CDR3. The chain employs TRBV6-5 and TRBJ2-7; 8 bases agree with TRBD2. From germline, CDR1 is MNHEY and CDR2 SVGAGI. J lost 0 bases, V lost 9 bases, and 4 bases had no gene match. The CDR3 is 13 residues long. The chain's CDR3 is CASSRGGSYEQYF. Here the CDR3 DNA reads TGTGCCAGTTCACGGGGGGGCTCCTACGAGCAGTACTTC.

This clone was observed a few times. The genes are TRBV19 and TRBJ2-5; TRBD1 matches 8 bases. The V segment lost 8 bases and the J segment 2 bases; nucleotides outside the gene matches: 4. The CDR3 sequence is 13 residues long. CDR1 and CDR2 from the germline V gene are LNHDA and SQIVND (reference sequence). The CDR3 protein is CASGGQGQETQYF. DNA of the CDR3: TGTGCCAGTGGAGGACAGGGTCAAGAGACCCAGTACTTC.

This chain connects TRBV9 to TRBJ1-4; no firm D call. V lost 0 bases and J lost 7, with 19 bases in between. CDR1 is SGDLS and CDR2 is YYNGEE in the germline V gene. The CDR3 contains 17 residues. CDR3 protein: CASSVASRLRLGEKLFF. The CDR3 DNA reads TGTGCCAGCAGCGTAGCATCGAGGCTCCGATTGGGTGAAAAACTGTTTTTT.

This sequence joins TRBV7-6 and TRBJ2-2; D call uncertain. Germline CDR1 is SGHVS and CDR2 is FNYEAQ. Between the trimmed V and J ends, which lost 4 bases and 3 bases, there was a span of 3 bases. There are 12 residues in the CDR3. CDR3: CASSYYTGELFF. CDR3 sequence (DNA): TGTGCCAGCAGCTACTACACCGGGGAGCTGTTTTTT.

The rearrangement uses TRBV27 and TRBJ1-5; the D is unclear. Per germline, CDR1 MNHEY and CDR2 SMNVEV (reference sequence). Trimming shortened V by 0 bases and J by 6 bases, and 9 bases separated the two germline ends. The CDR3 extends over 14 amino acids. CDR3 DNA sequence: TGTGCCAGCAGTTTATCAGGGTTGGGTCAGCCCCAGCATTTT. Protein sequence: CASSLSGLGQPQHF.

The chain joins TRBV6-1 to TRBJ1-2; D remains ambiguous. The germline CDR1 and CDR2 sequences are MNHNS and SASEGT. V lost 3 bases and J lost 4, with 9 bases in between. CDR3 length: 13 amino acids. The CDR3 loop is CASSDEGIYGYTF. Written as DNA, the CDR3 is TGTGCCAGCAGTGATGAAGGGATCTATGGCTACACCTTC.

CDR3 sequence: CASSRTGNTGELFF. The CDR3 bases are TGTGCCAGCAGTAGGACAGGGAACACCGGGGAGCTGTTTTTT. The chain combines TRBV25-1 with TRBJ2-2, with 7 bases fitting TRBD1. J was trimmed by 1 base and V by 5 bases; bases with no gene match: 1. The CDR3 spans 14 residues. Germline V lookup: CDR1 MGHDK, CDR2 SYGVNS. Full variable domain (outside the CDR3, taken from reference TRBV25-1 and TRBJ2-2): EADIYQTPRYLVIGTGKKITLECSQTMGHDKMYWYQQDPGMELHLIHYSYGVNSTEKGDLSSESTVSRIRTEHFPLTLESARPSHTSQYLCASSRTGNTGELFFGEGSRLTVL.

V and J are TRBV6-6 and TRBJ2-7, with 12 bases identical to TRBD1. The CDR3 spans 16 residues. Per germline, CDR1 MNHNY and CDR2 SVGAGI (reference sequence). The V gene end was trimmed by 6 bases and the J gene end by 7 bases; junction bases not matched to a gene: 13. The CDR3, as DNA: TGTGCCAGCAGCCACCTGAGGAGGGACAGGGGGCTTGAGCAGTACTTC. Amino acids: CASSHLRRDRGLEQYF.

V gene TRBV15 combines with J gene TRBJ1-3; D call uncertain. The germline V gene has CDR1 LNHNV and CDR2 YYDKDF (reference sequence). Trimming stripped 0 bases from V and 0 bases from J, with 6 bases between. The CDR3 runs to 15 residues. Written as DNA, the CDR3 is TGTGCCACCAGCAGAGATCCAGGCTCTGGAAACACCATATATTTT. Encoded protein: CATSRDPGSGNTIYF. Full variable domain (missing parts from reference TRBV15 and TRBJ1-3): DAMVIQNPRYQVTQFGKPVTLSCSQTLNHNVMYWYQQKSSQAPKLLFHYYDKDFNNEADTPDNFQSRRPNTSFCFLDIRSPGLGDTAMYLCATSRDPGSGNTIYFGEGSWLTVV.

V and J are TRBV7-6 and TRBJ2-1; the match to TRBD2 covers 12 bases. The length of the CDR3 is 15 residues. CDR1 and CDR2 from the germline V gene are SGHVS and FNYEAQ. J lost 4 bases, V lost 4 bases, and 2 bases had no gene match. The CDR3 coding sequence is TGTGCCAGCAGCTCAGGGACTAGCGGGTACAATGAGCAGTTCTTC. Amino acids: CASSSGTSGYNEQFF.

V is TRBV7-9 and J is TRBJ2-5; 7 bases line up with TRBD1. Germline CDR1 reads SEHNR; CDR2 reads FQNEAQ (reference sequence). The CDR3 runs to 15 residues. The V and J ends lost 3 bases and 2 bases, in that order; junction bases with no gene match: 6. The CDR3 reads CASSFSGTAQETQYF. The CDR3 nucleotides read TGTGCCAGCAGCTTCTCCGGGACAGCACAAGAGACCCAGTACTTC.

The J gene is TRBJ2-7, the V gene TRBV4-3; the D is unclear. The CDR3 contains 14 residues. The V gene lost 1 base and the J gene lost 6 bases, with 13 bases spanning the gap. The V gene's germline CDR1 is LGHNA and CDR2 YSLEER. CDR3 DNA sequence: TGCGCCAGCAGCCAAGTTGTCAGAATGGGCGAGCAGTACTTC. Its translation is CASSQVVRMGEQYF.

The gene calls are TRBV5-4 and TRBJ2-2, with 12 positions matching TRBD1. V lost 4 bases to trimming and J lost 4 bases; unmatched junction nucleotides: 5. This CDR3 comprises 16 residues. Germline CDR1 is SGHNT and CDR2 is YYREEE (reference sequence). The CDR3 DNA reads TGTGCCAGCAGCAAGGGACAGGGGGCTCCCACCGGGGAGCTGTTTTTT. As protein: CASSKGQGAPTGELFF.

The genes are TRBV18 and TRBJ2-1; D unresolved. Trimming stripped 2 bases from V and 9 bases from J, with 5 bases between. Germline CDR1 reads KGHSH; CDR2 reads LQKENI. This CDR3 spans 11 amino acids. Here the CDR3 reads CASSPKSEQFF. In DNA, the CDR3 is TGTGCCAGCTCACCAAAAAGTGAGCAGTTCTTC.

This clone showed up just once. The chain links TRBV28 to TRBJ2-2, with no clear D. In germline, CDR1 is MDHEN, CDR2 SYDVKM. V lost 6 bases, J lost 1 base, and 3 bases lay in between. The CDR3 has 12 residues. The CDR3 protein is CASRGNTGELFF. Here the CDR3 DNA reads TGTGCCAGCAGAGGGAACACCGGGGAGCTGTTTTTT. The whole variable domain, filled in from reference TRBV28 and TRBJ2-2, reads DVKVTQSSRYLVKRTGEKVFLECVQDMDHENMFWYRQDPGLGLRLIYFSYDVKMKEKGDIPEGYSVSREKKERFSLILESASTNQTSMYLCASRGNTGELFFGEGSRLTVL.

The genes are TRBV7-8 and TRBJ2-3; D could derive from TRBD1 or TRBD2 (6 bases each). The germline V gene encodes CDR1 SGHVS and CDR2 FQNEAQ. V dropped 3 bases and J dropped 2 bases, with 9 bases sitting between them. This CDR3 has 14 amino acids. The CDR3 bases are TGTGCCAGCAGCTTGGGGGGCACCACAGATACGCAGTATTTT. Protein: CASSLGGTTDTQYF.

The chain links TRBV28 to TRBJ2-7; 7 bases line up with TRBD2. Unmatched junction bases numbered 8, after V lost 2 bases and J lost 4 bases. Germline CDR1 and CDR2: MDHEN and SYDVKM. This CDR3 has 15 residues. CDR3 DNA: TGTGCCAGCAGTTTACCGGCGGGAGCGAGATACGAGCAGTACTTC. Translation gives CASSLPAGARYEQYF.

The chain is built from TRBV13 and TRBJ2-7, with 13 positions matching TRBD2. J lost 5 bases, V lost 4 bases, and 5 bases had no gene match. Germline V CDR1 and CDR2: PRHDT, FYEKMQ (reference sequence). The CDR3 length is 15 residues. The DNA for the CDR3 is TGTGCCAGCAGCTCAACTAGCGGGAGGGCCCACGAGCAGTACTTC. This codes for CASSSTSGRAHEQYF.

The genes are TRBV5-6 and TRBJ2-4; D is undetermined. The V gene's germline CDR1 is SGHDT and CDR2 YYEEEE. This CDR3 comprises 15 residues. V was pared by 0 bases and J by 0 bases, with 7 bases between. CDR3 in amino acids: CASSLGSLAKNIQYF. CDR3 bases: TGTGCCAGCAGCTTGGGGTCTCTAGCCAAAAACATTCAGTACTTC.

This rearrangement joins TRBV11-2 to TRBJ2-5; 10 nucleotides line up with TRBD2. V lost 1 base and J lost 4; bases outside the gene matches: 3. The germline CDR1 and CDR2 sequences are SGHAT and FQNNGV. There are 15 residues in the CDR3. DNA for the CDR3: TGTGCCAGCAGCTTAGGGCTAGCGGGGGCAGAGACCCAGTACTTC. Its protein product is CASSLGLAGAETQYF.

About this clone: Germline and junction disagree at one end, which may indicate a read error. This chain uses TRBV18 with TRBJ2-7, with 7 positions matching TRBD1. CDR1 is KGHSH and CDR2 is LQKENI in the germline V gene. The CDR3 spans 14 residues. The CDR3 reads CASSPKGGSHEQYF. CDR3 in DNA: TGTGCCAGCTCACCTAAAGGGGGCTCCCACGAGCAGTACTTC.

This clone has a single count. This chain connects TRBV4-1 to TRBJ2-7, with D possibly being TRBD1 (6 bases). This CDR3 region has 15 residues. The germline gives CDR1 MGHRA, CDR2 YSYEKL. The V end lost 0 bases, the J end lost 2 bases, and 11 bases lay between the germline ends. CDR3 sequence: CASSQDRGSPYEQYF. CDR3 nucleotides: TGCGCCAGCAGCCAAGATAGGGGGAGTCCCTACGAGCAGTACTTC.

The chain carries TRBV7-3 and TRBJ2-1, with 7 bases that match TRBD1. The CDR3 sequence is 15 residues long. CDR1 and CDR2 (germline): SGHTA, FQGTGA. The V segment lost 3 bases and the J segment 3 bases; nucleotides outside the gene matches: 5. The CDR3 nucleotides read TGTGCCAGCAGCTTGGGGACAGCTCGCTACAATGAGCAGTTCTTC. This encodes CASSLGTARYNEQFF.

The rearrangement joins TRBV7-3 to TRBJ1-1, with 7 bases aligning to TRBD1. The trim removed 4 bases at V and 7 bases at J, leaving 3 bases unmatched. Germline values: CDR1 SGHTA, CDR2 FQGTGA. CDR3 length: 12 amino acids. The CDR3 region is CASSSWTGEAFF. CDR3 bases: TGTGCCAGCAGCTCCTGGACAGGTGAAGCTTTCTTT.

To note about this clone: Other DNA sequences of this sample code for an identical CDR3. The chain couples TRBV9 to TRBJ1-1; D gene ambiguous. V was cut by 0 bases and J by 1 base, with 4 bases left in between. Germline CDR1 SGDLS, CDR2 YYNGEE. CDR3 length: 13 amino acids. CDR3 nucleotide sequence: TGTGCCAGCAGCGTAGGAAGGAACACTGAAGCTTTCTTT. Amino acid sequence: CASSVGRNTEAFF.

The chain recombines TRBV7-9 with TRBJ1-2; 7 nucleotides agree with TRBD1. Germline V CDR1 and CDR2: SEHNR, FQNEAQ (reference sequence). This CDR3 spans 14 amino acids. The V and J ends lost 1 base and 8 bases, in that order; junction bases with no gene match: 7. This CDR3 is CASSLVGRGLGYTF. The CDR3 DNA reads TGTGCCAGCAGCTTAGTTGGCAGGGGGTTAGGCTACACCTTC.

The CDR3 nucleotides are TGTGCCAGCAGCTCCATCAGGACAGGCCACCCTTTTTACACCTTC. Its translation is CASSSIRTGHPFYTF. The rearrangement joins TRBV13 to TRBJ1-2, with 7 bases aligning to TRBD1. V shed 4 bases and J 11 bases; nucleotides not matched to a gene: 16. The CDR3 length is 15 residues. Germline V gene sequence: CDR1 PRHDT, CDR2 FYEKMQ (reference sequence).

In regard to this clone: Distinct nucleotide sequences in the sample also encode this CDR3. The chain combines TRBV6-5 with TRBJ2-7; D gene unclear. The CDR3 consists of 9 residues. Deletions cut 8 bases from V and 4 bases from J, with 3 bases between. Germline V lookup: CDR1 MNHEY, CDR2 SVGAGI. DNA for the CDR3: TGTGCCAGCGGGTACGAGCAGTACTTC. Translated: CASGYEQYF.

The chain joins TRBV4-1 to TRBJ1-6, with unresolved D. The V gene lost 1 base and the J gene lost 4 bases, with 11 bases spanning the gap. Per the germline V gene, CDR1 is MGHRA and CDR2 is YSYEKL. CDR3 length: 16 residues. The CDR3 sequence: CASSQVVWQYNSPLHF. The CDR3 DNA follows: TGCGCCAGCAGCCAAGTCGTCTGGCAGTATAATTCACCCCTCCACTTT.